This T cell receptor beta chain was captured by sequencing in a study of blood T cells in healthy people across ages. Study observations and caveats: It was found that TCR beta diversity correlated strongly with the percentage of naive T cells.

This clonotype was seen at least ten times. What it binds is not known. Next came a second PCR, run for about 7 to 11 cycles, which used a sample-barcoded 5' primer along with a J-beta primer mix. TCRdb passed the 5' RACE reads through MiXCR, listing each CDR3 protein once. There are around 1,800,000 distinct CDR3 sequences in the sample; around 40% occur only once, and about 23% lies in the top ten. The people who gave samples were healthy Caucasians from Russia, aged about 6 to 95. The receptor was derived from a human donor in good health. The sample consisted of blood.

The CDR3: CASSLQASGHTQETQYF. For the CDR3, the DNA is TGCGCCAGCAGCTTGCAGGCTAGCGGTCACACCCAAGAGACCCAGTACTTC. V gene TRBV5-1 combines with J gene TRBJ2-5; 7 nucleotides align to TRBD2. In germline, CDR1 is SGHRS, CDR2 YFSETQ. CDR3 size: 17 residues. The junction had 10 bases not matched to a gene; V was cut back by 1 base and J by 1 base.